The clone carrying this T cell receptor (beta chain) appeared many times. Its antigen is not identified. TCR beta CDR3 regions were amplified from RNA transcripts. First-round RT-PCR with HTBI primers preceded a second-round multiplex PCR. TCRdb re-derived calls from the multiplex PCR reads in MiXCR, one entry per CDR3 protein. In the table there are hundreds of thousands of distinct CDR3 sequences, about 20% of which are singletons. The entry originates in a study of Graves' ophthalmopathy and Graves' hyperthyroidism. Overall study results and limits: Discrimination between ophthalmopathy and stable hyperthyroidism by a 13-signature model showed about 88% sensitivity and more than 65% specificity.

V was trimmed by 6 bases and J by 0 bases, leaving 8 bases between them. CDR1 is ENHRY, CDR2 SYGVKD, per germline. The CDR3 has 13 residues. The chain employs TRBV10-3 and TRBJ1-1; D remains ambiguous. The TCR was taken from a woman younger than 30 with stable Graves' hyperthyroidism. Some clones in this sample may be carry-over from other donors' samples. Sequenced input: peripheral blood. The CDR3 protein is CAIRDLMNTEAFF. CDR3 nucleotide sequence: TGTGCCATCAGGGACCTCATGAACACTGAAGCTTTCTTT.